This T cell receptor beta chain was sequenced for a study of shared clonotypes between healthy human individuals. Across the whole study: Participating donors consisted of two women and a few men aged 18 to 49. Study-wide points: Blood alone was sampled, and tissue repertoires likely differ.

Assay runs were performed at deep level. With ten immunoSEQ deep assay plates, unsorted PBMC DNA underwent sequencing. Clones were read by immunoSEQ multiplex PCR, and TCRdb kept only the in-frame ones, dropping some. The table has about half a million clones, over 70% seen once. Germline values: CDR1 SEHNR, CDR2 FQNEAQ (reference sequence). V dropped 1 base and J dropped 7 bases, with 16 bases sitting between them. The CDR3 totals 15 residues. This clone appeared a few times. Its antigen is currently unknown. This chain connects TRBV7-9 to TRBJ1-2; D remains unclear. This clonotype was sampled from a woman aged 40 to 50 in good health. Some clones in this sample may be carry-over from other donors' samples. Sequencing was carried out using PBMCs. The CDR3 DNA follows: TGTGCCAGCAGCTTAGTCGTGTCGAAGGAAGGTGGCTACACCTTC. Translated, it gives CASSLVVSKEGGYTF.